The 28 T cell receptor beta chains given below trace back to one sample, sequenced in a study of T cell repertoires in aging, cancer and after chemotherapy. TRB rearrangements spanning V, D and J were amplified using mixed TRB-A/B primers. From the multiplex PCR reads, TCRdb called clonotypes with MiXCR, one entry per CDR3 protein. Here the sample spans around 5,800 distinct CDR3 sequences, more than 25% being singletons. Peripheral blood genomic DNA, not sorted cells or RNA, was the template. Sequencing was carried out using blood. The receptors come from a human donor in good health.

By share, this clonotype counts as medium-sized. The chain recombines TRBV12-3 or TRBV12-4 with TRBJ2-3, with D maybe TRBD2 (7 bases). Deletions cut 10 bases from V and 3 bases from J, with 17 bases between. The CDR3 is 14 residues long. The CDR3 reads CATEGGGFTDTQYF. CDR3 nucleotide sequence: TGTGCCACCGAGGGGGGGGGTTTTACAGATACGCAGTATTTT.

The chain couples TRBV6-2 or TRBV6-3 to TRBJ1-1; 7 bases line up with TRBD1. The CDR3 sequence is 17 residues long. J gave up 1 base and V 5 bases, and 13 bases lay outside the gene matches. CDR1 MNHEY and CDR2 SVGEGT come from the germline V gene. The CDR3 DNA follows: TGTGCCAGCAGTCACCAAACCGCACAGGGGACGAACACTGAAGCTTTCTTT. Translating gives CASSHQTAQGTNTEAFF.

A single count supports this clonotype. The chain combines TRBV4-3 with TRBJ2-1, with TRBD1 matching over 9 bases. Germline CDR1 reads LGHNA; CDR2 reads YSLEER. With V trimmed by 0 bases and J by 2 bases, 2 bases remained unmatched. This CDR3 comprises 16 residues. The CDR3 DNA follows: TGCGCCAGCAGCCAAGATGGACAGGGGACCTACAATGAGCAGTTCTTC. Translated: CASSQDGQGTYNEQFF.

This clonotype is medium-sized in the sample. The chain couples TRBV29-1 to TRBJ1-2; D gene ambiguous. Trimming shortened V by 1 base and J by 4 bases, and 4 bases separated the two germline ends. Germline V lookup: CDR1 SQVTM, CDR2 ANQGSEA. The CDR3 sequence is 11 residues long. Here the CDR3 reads CSVEGAYGYTF. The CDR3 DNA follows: TGCAGCGTTGAAGGGGCCTATGGCTACACCTTC.

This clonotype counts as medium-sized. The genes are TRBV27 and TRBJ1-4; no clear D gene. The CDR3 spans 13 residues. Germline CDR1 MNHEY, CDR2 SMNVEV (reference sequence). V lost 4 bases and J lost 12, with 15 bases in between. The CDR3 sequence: CASSSGPPAELFF. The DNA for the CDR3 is TGTGCCAGCAGTTCAGGACCACCAGCCGAACTGTTTTTT.

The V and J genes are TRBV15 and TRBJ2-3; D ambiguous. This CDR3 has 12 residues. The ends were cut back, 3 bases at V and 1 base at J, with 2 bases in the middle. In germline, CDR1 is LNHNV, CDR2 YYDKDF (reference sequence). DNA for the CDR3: TGTGCCACCAGCAGGGGCACAGATACGCAGTATTTT. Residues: CATSRGTDTQYF.

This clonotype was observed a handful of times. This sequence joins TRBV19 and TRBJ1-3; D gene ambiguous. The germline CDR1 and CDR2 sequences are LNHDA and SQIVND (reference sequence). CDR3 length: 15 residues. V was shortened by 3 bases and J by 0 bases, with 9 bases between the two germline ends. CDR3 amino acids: CASSMVAYSGNTIYF. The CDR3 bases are TGTGCCAGTAGTATGGTAGCCTACTCTGGAAACACCATATATTTT.

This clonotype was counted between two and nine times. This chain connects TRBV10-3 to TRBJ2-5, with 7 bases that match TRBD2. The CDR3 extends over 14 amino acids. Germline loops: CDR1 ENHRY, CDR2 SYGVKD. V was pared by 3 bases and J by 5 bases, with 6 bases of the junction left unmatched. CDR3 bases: TGTGCCATCAGTGAAGGCGGGAGTGGCGAGACCCAGTACTTC. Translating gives CAISEGGSGETQYF.

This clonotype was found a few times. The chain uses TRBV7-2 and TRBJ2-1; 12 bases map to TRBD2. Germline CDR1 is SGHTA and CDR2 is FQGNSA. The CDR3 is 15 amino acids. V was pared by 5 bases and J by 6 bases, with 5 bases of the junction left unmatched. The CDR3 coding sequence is TGTGCCAGCAGCCCAACTAGCGGGGGGACCAATGAGCAGTTCTTC. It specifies CASSPTSGGTNEQFF. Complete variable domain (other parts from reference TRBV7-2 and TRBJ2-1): GAGVSQSPSNKVTEKGKDVELRCDPISGHTALYWYRQSLGQGLEFLIYFQGNSAPDKSGLPSDRFSAERTGGSVSTLTIQRTQQEDSAVYLCASSPTSGGTNEQFFGPGTRLTVL.

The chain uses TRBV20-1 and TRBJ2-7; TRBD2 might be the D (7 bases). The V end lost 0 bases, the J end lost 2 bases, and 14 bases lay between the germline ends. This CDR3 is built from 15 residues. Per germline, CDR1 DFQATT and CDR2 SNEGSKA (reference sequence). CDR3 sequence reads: CSARDRGREPYEQYF. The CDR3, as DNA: TGCAGTGCTAGAGATCGGGGGCGGGAGCCCTACGAGCAGTACTTC.

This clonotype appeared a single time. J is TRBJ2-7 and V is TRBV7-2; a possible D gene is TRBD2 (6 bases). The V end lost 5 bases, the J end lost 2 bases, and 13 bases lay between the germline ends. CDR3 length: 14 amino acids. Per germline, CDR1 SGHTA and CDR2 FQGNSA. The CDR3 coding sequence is TGTGCCAGCAGCCCCGGGACTTCTACCTACGAGCAGTACTTC. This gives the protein CASSPGTSTYEQYF. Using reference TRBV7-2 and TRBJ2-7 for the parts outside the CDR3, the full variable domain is GAGVSQSPSNKVTEKGKDVELRCDPISGHTALYWYRQSLGQGLEFLIYFQGNSAPDKSGLPSDRFSAERTGGSVSTLTIQRTQQEDSAVYLCASSPGTSTYEQYFGPGTRLTVT.

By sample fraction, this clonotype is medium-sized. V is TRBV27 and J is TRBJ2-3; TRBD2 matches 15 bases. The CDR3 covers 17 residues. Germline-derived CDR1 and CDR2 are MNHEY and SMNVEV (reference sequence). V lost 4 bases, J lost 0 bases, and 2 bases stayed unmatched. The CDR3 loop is CASSSGLAGGSTDTQYF. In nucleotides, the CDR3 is TGTGCCAGCAGTTCGGGACTAGCGGGAGGTAGCACAGATACGCAGTATTTT.

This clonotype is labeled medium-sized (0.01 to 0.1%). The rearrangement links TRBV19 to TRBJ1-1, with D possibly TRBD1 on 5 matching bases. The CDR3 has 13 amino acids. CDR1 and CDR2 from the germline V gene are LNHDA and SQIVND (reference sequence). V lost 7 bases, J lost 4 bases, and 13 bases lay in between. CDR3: CASNGRVGTEAFF. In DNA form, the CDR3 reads TGTGCCAGTAATGGCAGGGTGGGCACTGAAGCTTTCTTT.

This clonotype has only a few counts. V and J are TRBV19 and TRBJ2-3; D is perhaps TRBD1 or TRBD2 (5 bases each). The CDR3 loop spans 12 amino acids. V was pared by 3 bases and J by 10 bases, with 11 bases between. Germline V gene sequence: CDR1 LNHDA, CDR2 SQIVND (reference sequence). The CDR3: CASSMSGPPQYF. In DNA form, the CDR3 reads TGTGCCAGTAGTATGTCGGGGCCCCCGCAGTATTTT.

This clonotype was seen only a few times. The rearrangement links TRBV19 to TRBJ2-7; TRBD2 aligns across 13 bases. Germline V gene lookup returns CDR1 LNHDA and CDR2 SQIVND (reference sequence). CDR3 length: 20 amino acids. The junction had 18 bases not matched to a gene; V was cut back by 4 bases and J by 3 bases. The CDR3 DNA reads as TGTGCCAGTAGTAGGCGGGGGCTACCGGGACTAGCGGGATATGGCTACGAGCAGTACTTC. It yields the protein CASSRRGLPGLAGYGYEQYF.

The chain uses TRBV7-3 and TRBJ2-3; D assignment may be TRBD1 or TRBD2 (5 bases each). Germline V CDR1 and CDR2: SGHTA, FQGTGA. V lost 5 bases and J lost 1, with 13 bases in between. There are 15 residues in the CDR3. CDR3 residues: CASSPGVGGTDTQYF. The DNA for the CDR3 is TGTGCCAGCAGCCCCGGGGTGGGGGGCACAGATACGCAGTATTTT.

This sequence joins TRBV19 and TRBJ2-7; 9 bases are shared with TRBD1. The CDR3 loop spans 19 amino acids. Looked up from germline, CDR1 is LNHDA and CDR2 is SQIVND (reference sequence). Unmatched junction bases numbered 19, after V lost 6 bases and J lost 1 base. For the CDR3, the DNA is TGTGCCAGTAGGGGCTCTGTGGACAGGGGTTATGTTGGGTCCTACGAGCAGTACTTC. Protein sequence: CASRGSVDRGYVGSYEQYF.

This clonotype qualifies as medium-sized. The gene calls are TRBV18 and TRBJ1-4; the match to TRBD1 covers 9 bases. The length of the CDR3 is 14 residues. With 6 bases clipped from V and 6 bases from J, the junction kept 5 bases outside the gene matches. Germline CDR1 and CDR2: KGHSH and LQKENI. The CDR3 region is CASSSGQGYEKLFF. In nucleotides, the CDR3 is TGTGCCAGCTCGTCAGGACAGGGGTATGAAAAACTGTTTTTT.

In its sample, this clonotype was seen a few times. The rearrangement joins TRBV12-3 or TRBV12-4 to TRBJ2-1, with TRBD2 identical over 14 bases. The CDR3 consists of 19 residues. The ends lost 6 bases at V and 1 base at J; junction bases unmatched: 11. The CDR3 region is CASSQSGTSGGRSYNEQFF. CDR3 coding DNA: TGTGCCAGCAGCCAGAGCGGGACTAGCGGGGGTCGGTCCTACAATGAGCAGTTCTTC.

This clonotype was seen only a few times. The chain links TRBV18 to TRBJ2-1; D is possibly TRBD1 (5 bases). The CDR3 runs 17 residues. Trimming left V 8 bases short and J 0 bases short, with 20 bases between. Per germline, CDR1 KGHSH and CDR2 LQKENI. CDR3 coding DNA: TGTGCCAGCCCAAAAGAAGCCAGGGTGACCTCCTACAATGAGCAGTTCTTC. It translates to CASPKEARVTSYNEQFF.

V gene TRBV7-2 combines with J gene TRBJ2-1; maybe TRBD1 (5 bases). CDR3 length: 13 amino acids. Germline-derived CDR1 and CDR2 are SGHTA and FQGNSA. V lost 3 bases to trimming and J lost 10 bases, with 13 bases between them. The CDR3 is CASSLGSREEQFF. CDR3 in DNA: TGTGCCAGCAGCTTGGGTTCCAGGGAAGAGCAGTTCTTC.

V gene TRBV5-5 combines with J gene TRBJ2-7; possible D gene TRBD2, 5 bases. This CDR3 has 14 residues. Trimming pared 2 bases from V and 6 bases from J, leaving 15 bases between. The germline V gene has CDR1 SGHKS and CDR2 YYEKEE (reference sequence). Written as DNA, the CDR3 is TGTGCCAGCAGCTTTCGGGGAATTACGGGCGAGCAGTACTTC. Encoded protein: CASSFRGITGEQYF.

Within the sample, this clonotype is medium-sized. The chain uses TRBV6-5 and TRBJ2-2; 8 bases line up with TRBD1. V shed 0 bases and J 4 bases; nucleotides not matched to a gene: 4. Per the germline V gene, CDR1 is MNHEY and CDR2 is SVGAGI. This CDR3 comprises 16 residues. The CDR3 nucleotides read TGTGCCAGCAGTTACTCGGGACAGGCGGTCACCGGGGAGCTGTTTTTT. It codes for CASSYSGQAVTGELFF.

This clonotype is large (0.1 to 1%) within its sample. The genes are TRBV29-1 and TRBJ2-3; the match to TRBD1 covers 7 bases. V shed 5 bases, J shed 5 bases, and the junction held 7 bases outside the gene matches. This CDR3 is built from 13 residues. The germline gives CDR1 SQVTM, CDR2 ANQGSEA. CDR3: CSVRTGAQDTQYF. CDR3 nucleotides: TGCAGCGTTAGGACAGGTGCGCAAGATACGCAGTATTTT.

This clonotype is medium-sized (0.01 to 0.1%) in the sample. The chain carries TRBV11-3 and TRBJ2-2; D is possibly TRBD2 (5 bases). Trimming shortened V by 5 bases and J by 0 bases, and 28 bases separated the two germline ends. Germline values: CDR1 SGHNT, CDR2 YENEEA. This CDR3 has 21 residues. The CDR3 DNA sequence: TGTGCCAGCAGCCTAGGACGTTGGATGATATTGGAGGATACGAACACCGGGGAGCTGTTTTTT. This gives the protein CASSLGRWMILEDTNTGELFF.

CDR3 DNA: TGTGCCAGCACCGCGGGATTGGGAGAGACCCAGTACTTC. This gives the protein CASTAGLGETQYF. The chain employs TRBV7-9 and TRBJ2-5; TRBD2 is a possible D gene (6 bases). CDR3 size: 13 residues. V shed 7 bases and J shed 4 bases, with 13 bases lying between them. Germline CDR1 reads SEHNR; CDR2 reads FQNEAQ (reference sequence).

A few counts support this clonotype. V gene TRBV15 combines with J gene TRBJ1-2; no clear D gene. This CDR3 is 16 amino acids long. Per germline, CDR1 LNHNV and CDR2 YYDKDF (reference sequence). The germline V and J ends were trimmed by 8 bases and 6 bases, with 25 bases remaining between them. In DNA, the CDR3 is TGTGCCACCGCCCGAGGATCGGGCCATGATATGAATGGCTACACCTTC. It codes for CATARGSGHDMNGYTF.

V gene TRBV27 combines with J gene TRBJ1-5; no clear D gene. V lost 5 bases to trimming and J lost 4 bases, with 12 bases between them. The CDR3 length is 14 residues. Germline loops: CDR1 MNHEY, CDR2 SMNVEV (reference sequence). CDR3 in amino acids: CASSPTVTNQPQHF. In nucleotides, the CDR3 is TGTGCCAGCAGTCCCACAGTAACGAATCAGCCCCAGCATTTT.